The 8 T cell receptor beta chains below come from one sample, sequenced in a study of regulatory T cells in long-lasting Graves disease. Time point described: newly diagnosed GD, antithyroid drugs for less than 3 months. Following extraction of RNA from PBMCs, that RNA was used to make the TCR library. To make TCR beta libraries, researchers used iRepertoire HTBI primers and Arm-PCR of CDR3 regions. TCRdb called the multiplex PCR reads again in MiXCR, with one record for every CDR3 protein. The sample lists under 250,000 distinct CDR3 sequences, around 20% seen once, with about 14% in the top ten. This sample comprised peripheral blood mononuclear cells (PBMCs), obtained at new diagnosis, from a patient treated with antithyroid drugs. All receptors come from a female donor with Graves disease.

In this sample, this clonotype turned up many times. This chain joins TRBV30 and TRBJ2-2; 8 bases agree with TRBD2. The germline CDR1 and CDR2 sequences are GTSNPN and SVGIG (reference sequence). CDR3 length: 14 amino acids. V was pared by 5 bases and J by 6 bases, with 8 bases of the junction left unmatched. Here the CDR3 DNA reads TGTGCCTGGTTGGGGACCGGGGGGGCCGGGGAGCTGTTTTTT. This encodes CAWLGTGGAGELFF.

This clonotype was counted only a few times. The rearrangement uses TRBV4-2 and TRBJ2-2; possibly TRBD1 or TRBD2 for D (5 bases each). V was trimmed by 0 bases and J by 6 bases, leaving 11 bases between them. The germline CDR1 and CDR2 sequences are LGHNA and YNFKEQ. The CDR3 spans 15 residues. The CDR3 region is CASSQESRGAGELFF. The CDR3 nucleotides read TGTGCCAGCAGCCAAGAATCAAGAGGGGCCGGGGAGCTGTTTTTT.

The V gene is TRBV6-5, the J gene TRBJ2-1; no firm D call. The J call is doubtful: the DNA matches TRBJ2-5 better. The CDR3 contains 13 residues. The germline V gene encodes CDR1 MNHEY and CDR2 SVGAGI. CDR3 in amino acids: CASSYDGVETQYF. For the CDR3, the DNA is TGTGCCAGCAGTTACGATGGGGTCGAGACCCAGTACTTC.

This clonotype was detected ten times or more. This rearrangement joins TRBV7-8 to TRBJ2-4; no clear D gene. The V gene lost 1 base and the J gene lost 2 bases, with 6 bases spanning the gap. The CDR3 is made up of 14 amino acids. The germline V gene encodes CDR1 SGHVS and CDR2 FQNEAQ. CDR3 region: CASSLVATKNIQYF. The CDR3 DNA sequence: TGTGCCAGCAGCTTAGTTGCGACCAAAAACATTCAGTACTTC.

This clonotype was observed many times. This chain joins TRBV5-6 and TRBJ1-1; D is uncertain. CDR3 length equals 11 residues. Germline CDR1 and CDR2: SGHDT and YYEEEE. Trimming left V 2 bases short and J 3 bases short, with 2 bases between. CDR3 DNA: TGTGCCAGCAGCTTATACACTGAAGCTTTCTTT. It specifies CASSLYTEAFF.

Remarks on this clonotype: A much larger clone lies a single base off, so this may be a read error. V and J are TRBV6-2 or TRBV6-3 and TRBJ2-3, with D perhaps matching TRBD2 (6 bases). TRBJ2-7 matches the DNA end more closely, so the J call is doubtful. The CDR3 runs 17 residues. Germline CDR1 reads MNHEY; CDR2 reads SVGEGT. The CDR3 DNA reads TGTGCCAGCAGTTACCCTCCCGGGGGTCCCCCGAACTACGAGCAGTACTTC. Its translation: CASSYPPGGPPNYEQYF.

This clonotype occurred many times. CDR3 sequence reads: CSVERHRLEGYTF. In nucleotides, the CDR3 is TGCAGCGTTGAACGGCACCGACTTGAGGGCTACACCTTC. The V gene is TRBV29-1, the J gene TRBJ1-2, with D uncertain. The length of the CDR3 is 13 residues. Germline CDR1 reads SQVTM; CDR2 reads ANQGSEA. The V end lost 2 bases, the J end lost 8 bases, and 15 bases lay between the germline ends.

The chain joins TRBV4-2 to TRBJ2-7; D ambiguous. The germline V gene encodes CDR1 LGHNA and CDR2 YNFKEQ. The CDR3 contains 15 residues. Trimming removed 4 bases from V and 0 bases from J, with 13 bases in between. CDR3 DNA: TGTGCCAGCAGCCCAAGTTCTCAAAGCTCCTACGAGCAGTACTTC. It translates to CASSPSSQSSYEQYF.